The present T cell receptor beta chain was sequenced within a study of post-analysis software for immune sequencing data. Points from the study as a whole: TRBV segments more frequent in patients than in controls numbered roughly 5 and included TRBV5-6, TRBV5-1 and TRBV20-1.

Each TCR beta cDNA library carried unique molecular identifiers. Input amounts of 1 to 10 million T cells were used. These gave about 500,000 cDNA molecules, so each molecule approximated one T cell. TCRdb recomputed calls from the PCR reads with MiXCR, one row per CDR3 protein. The repertoire holds fewer than 850,000 distinct CDR3 sequences, with about 32% as singletons. Notes on this clonotype: What it binds is unknown.

The CDR3 length is 14 residues. The germline CDR1 and CDR2 sequences are SGHVS and FNYEAQ. The V and J ends lost 2 bases and 5 bases respectively, with 12 bases between them. This clonotype was obtained from a girl between 5 and 17 years old with multiple sclerosis. The specimen sequenced was blood. The chain combines TRBV7-6 with TRBJ1-1; D is possibly TRBD1 (6 bases). CDR3 loop: CASSLKQGKTEAFF. The CDR3 coding sequence is TGTGCCAGCAGCTTAAAGCAGGGGAAAACTGAAGCTTTCTTT.